Reported below is one T cell receptor beta chain. Its antigen is currently unknown. This sample was taken from a study of shared clonotypes between healthy human individuals. Study-wide background: Each donor had three CD4 naive, three CD4 memory, two CD8 naive and one CD8 memory plate.

Naive CD8 cells comprised CD45RO-negative, CCR7-positively selected cells, excluding terminally differentiated effector memory CD45RA+ cells. J lost 9 bases, V lost 2 bases, and 5 bases had no gene match. The germline gives CDR1 SGHNT, CDR2 YYREEE (reference sequence). The CDR3 runs 15 residues. Some clones are missing from TCRdb's copy, which holds only in-frame ones; the method was immunoSEQ multiplex PCR. The profile shows hundreds of thousands of clones, approximately 96% of them singletons. General observations from the study: Tissue TCR repertoires likely differ from these blood-only repertoires. Generally, naive subsets (rather than memory subsets) showed larger estimated richness. When naive CD4 clonotypes were compared across several donors, approximately 4.9% were shared.

The gene calls are TRBV5-4 and TRBJ2-1, with TRBD2 matching 13 bases. This clonotype was obtained from a woman in her thirties in good health. Sequenced material: naive CD8+ T cells sorted from blood. Written as DNA, the CDR3 is TGTGCCAGCAGCTTAGGACTAGCGGGAGAGGGTGAGCAGTTCTTC. Its translation is CASSLGLAGEGEQFF.